The sequence of this T cell receptor beta chain was determined in a study of cytomegalovirus exposure and HLA in healthy donors. Concerning this clone itself: Its specificity is not known.

General study results and limits: Data from an earlier analysis indicated that most TCR beta V segments were productive either about 87% or about 30% of the time. Upon later analysis, HLA-associated TCR beta chains proved more clonally expanded than other, equally common chains. Roughly uniform sequencing depth across donors was assumed, possibly incorrectly.

PCR employed 60 Vbeta and 13 Jbeta primers. Profiling relied on immunoSEQ multiplex PCR, and the TCRdb table lists in-frame clones only, not all of them. Here the sample spans fewer than 120,000 clones, 79% being singletons. This CDR3 has 15 residues. The germline CDR1 and CDR2 sequences are LNHDA and SQIVND (reference sequence). V gave up 5 bases and J gave up 5 bases, with 19 bases separating them. The sequenced sample consisted of PBMCs. The chain carries TRBV19 and TRBJ2-7, with TRBD2 as a possible D gene (5 bases). This TCR came from a man aged 25 to 40 in good health and CMV-seropositive. As DNA, the CDR3 is TGTGCCAGTAGTCCGGCGAGGAGGCTTCGGGACGAGCAGTACTTC. Its translation: CASSPARRLRDEQYF.